These T cell receptor beta chains were read from a single sample in a study of CD8+CD57+ T cells in acquired aplastic anemia. Each CDR3 protein gets one entry after TCRdb re-called the reads with MiXCR. The sample lists 130,000 or so distinct CDR3 sequences, 55% to 70% occurring once. Source material: sorted CD4+, CD8+, or CD8+CD57+ T cells (not recorded which) from PBMCs. These receptors came from a human donor with aplastic anemia. Each CDR3 is given without its conserved first and last residue. Each record gives: D gene, J gene, V gene, CDR3 protein. A D gene is named only where the DNA matches it firmly.

-,TRBJ1-5,TRBV29-1,SAGTDQPQH
-,TRBJ2-7,TRBV2,ASSGTPGDEQY
TRBD1,TRBJ2-5,TRBV24-1,ATSDSRDRGQETQY
-,TRBJ1-2,TRBV5-5,ASSLERQANYGYT
-,TRBJ1-1,TRBV29-1,SGRQVMNTEAF
-,TRBJ1-6,TRBV19,ASSMDRSLINSPLH
TRBD1,TRBJ1-6,TRBV19,ASSVGDRATPLH
-,TRBJ2-1,TRBV19,ATQSGVGIHEQF
-,TRBJ2-7,TRBV27,ASSLKGVYEQY
-,TRBJ2-2,TRBV20-1,SARRQGINTGELF
TRBD2,TRBJ2-7,TRBV9,ASSHSTAGGNEQY
-,TRBJ2-7,TRBV20-1,SARGGWSGDYEQY
-,TRBJ2-4,TRBV7-2,ASSLIRDRLNIQY
-,TRBJ1-6,TRBV24-1,ATREAANSPLH
-,TRBJ2-7,TRBV28,ASSFRGGHSYEQY
-,TRBJ2-7,TRBV7-2,ASSRNTGISYEQY
TRBD1,TRBJ1-5,TRBV2,ASTRQGLSNQPQH
-,TRBJ2-2,TRBV9,ASSLFDGELF
-,TRBJ2-7,TRBV29-1,SPGQGFGEQY
-,TRBJ2-7,TRBV11-2,ASSLGGTYEQY
-,TRBJ2-5,TRBV2,TTGQPQETQY
-,TRBJ2-3,TRBV19,ASSGPDINTDTQY
TRBD1,TRBJ1-1,TRBV7-2,ATSDSGQMNTEAF
TRBD1,TRBJ1-4,TRBV2,AIHPGQGEEKLF
-,TRBJ1-5,TRBV10-3,AISESGRGNQPQH
-,TRBJ1-1,TRBV5-4,ASSWGPAGVNTEAF
TRBD2,TRBJ2-5,TRBV20-1,SASRASGDQETQY
-,TRBJ1-3,TRBV5-1,ASSLGEFTSGNTLY
-,TRBJ1-2,TRBV7-2,ASSQETDQNGYT
TRBD1,TRBJ1-4,TRBV6-1,ASRWTGGDEKLF
-,TRBJ1-1,TRBV2,ASLDRLGAF
TRBD1,TRBJ1-4,TRBV7-2,ASSTQGGRWEKLF
-,TRBJ2-5,TRBV5-1,ASSLDGTYGETQY
TRBD1,TRBJ1-1,TRBV7-6,ASSPWTGEAF
-,TRBJ2-1,TRBV9,ASSVDSGSYNEQF
TRBD1,TRBJ2-7,TRBV15,ATYGGQGSYEQY
-,TRBJ1-1,TRBV7-2,ASSESRNTEAF
TRBD1,TRBJ1-5,TRBV25-1,ASSGDSSFNQPQH
-,TRBJ2-7,TRBV7-6,ASSASWSYEQY
-,TRBJ2-1,TRBV24-1,ATSGRRIGNYNEQF
-,TRBJ2-5,TRBV7-9,ASSPRALGPQETQY
TRBD1,TRBJ2-7,TRBV10-3,AIKPGQGAHEQY
-,TRBJ1-3,TRBV12-3/TRBV12-4,ASSFSAGNTIY
-,TRBJ1-2,TRBV29-1,SVERGPREEYT
TRBD2,TRBJ2-3,TRBV12-3/TRBV12-4,ATDERGISDTQY
-,TRBJ1-2,TRBV9,ASSVSRGQDYGYT
-,TRBJ1-1,TRBV29-1,SVLLRDVGTEAF
-,TRBJ2-2,TRBV20-1,SATLLLNTGELF
-,TRBJ1-2,TRBV29-1,SVEEDTYGYT
TRBD2,TRBJ2-7,TRBV7-9,ASSRTGLDYEQY
-,TRBJ1-3,TRBV5-1,ASSLGGAAASGNTIY